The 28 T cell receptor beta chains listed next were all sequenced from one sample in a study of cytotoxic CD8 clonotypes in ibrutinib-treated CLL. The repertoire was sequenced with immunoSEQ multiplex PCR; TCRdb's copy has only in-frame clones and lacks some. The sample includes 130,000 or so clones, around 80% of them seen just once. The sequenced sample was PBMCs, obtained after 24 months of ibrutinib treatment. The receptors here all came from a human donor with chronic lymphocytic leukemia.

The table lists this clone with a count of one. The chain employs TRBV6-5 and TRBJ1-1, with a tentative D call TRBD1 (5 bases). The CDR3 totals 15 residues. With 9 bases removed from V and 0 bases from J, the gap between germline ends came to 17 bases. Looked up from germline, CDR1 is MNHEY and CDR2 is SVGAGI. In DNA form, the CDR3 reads TGTGCCAGTAATACGGCCGGGGGGATGAACACTGAAGCTTTCTTT. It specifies CASNTAGGMNTEAFF.

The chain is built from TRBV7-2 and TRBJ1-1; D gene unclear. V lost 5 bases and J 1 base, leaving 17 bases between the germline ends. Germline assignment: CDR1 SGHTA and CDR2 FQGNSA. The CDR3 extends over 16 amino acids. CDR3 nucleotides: TGTGCCAGCAGCCTAAACTCTCATTATAAGAACACTGAAGCTTTCTTT. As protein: CASSLNSHYKNTEAFF.

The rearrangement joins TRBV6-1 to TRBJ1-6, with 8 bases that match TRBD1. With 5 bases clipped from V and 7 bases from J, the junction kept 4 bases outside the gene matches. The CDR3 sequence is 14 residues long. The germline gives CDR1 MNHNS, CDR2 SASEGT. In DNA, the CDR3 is TGTGCCAGCAGTTTAACAGGGGGGAATTCACCCCTCCACTTT. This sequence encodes CASSLTGGNSPLHF.

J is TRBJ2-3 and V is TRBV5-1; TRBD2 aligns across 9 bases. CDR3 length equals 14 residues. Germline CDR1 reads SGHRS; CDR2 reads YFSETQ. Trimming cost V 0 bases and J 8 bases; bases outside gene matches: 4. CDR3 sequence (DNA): TGCGCCAGCAGCTTGGGGACTAGCGCGGCTACGCAGTATTTT. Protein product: CASSLGTSAATQYF.

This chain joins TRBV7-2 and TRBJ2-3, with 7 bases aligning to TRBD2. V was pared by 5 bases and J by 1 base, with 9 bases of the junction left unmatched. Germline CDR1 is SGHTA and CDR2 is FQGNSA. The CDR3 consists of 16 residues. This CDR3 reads CASSQDSGARTDTQYF. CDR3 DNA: TGTGCCAGCAGCCAAGACAGCGGGGCTCGCACAGATACGCAGTATTTT.

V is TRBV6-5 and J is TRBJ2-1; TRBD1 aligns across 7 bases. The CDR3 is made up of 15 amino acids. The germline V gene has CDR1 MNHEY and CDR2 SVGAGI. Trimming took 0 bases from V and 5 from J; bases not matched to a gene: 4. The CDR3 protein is CASSYSVGQNNEQFF. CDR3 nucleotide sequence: TGTGCCAGCAGTTACTCGGTGGGACAGAACAATGAGCAGTTCTTC.

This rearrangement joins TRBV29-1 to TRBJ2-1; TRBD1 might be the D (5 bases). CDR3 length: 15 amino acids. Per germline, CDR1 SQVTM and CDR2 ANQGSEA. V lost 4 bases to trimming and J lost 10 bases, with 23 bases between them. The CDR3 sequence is CSVVGGRELAREQFF. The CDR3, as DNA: TGCAGCGTTGTAGGTGGCAGGGAATTAGCCAGGGAGCAGTTCTTC.

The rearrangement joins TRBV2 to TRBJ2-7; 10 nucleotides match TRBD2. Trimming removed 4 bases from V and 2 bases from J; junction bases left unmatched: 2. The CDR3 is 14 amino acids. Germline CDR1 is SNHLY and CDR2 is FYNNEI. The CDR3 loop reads CASSAGLAAYEQYF. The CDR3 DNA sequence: TGTGCCAGCAGTGCCGGACTAGCGGCCTACGAGCAGTACTTC.

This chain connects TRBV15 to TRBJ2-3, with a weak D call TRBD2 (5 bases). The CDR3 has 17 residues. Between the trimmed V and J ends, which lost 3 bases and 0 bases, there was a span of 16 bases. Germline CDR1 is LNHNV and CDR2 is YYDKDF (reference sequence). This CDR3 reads CATSREAVVGSTDTQYF. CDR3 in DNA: TGTGCCACCAGCAGGGAGGCCGTGGTTGGGAGCACAGATACGCAGTATTTT.

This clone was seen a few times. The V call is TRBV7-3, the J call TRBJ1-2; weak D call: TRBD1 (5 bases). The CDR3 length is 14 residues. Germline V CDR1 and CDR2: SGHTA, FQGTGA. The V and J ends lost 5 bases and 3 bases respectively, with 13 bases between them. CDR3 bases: TGTGCCAGCAGCCCAACGGGGGGGTACTATGGCTACACCTTC. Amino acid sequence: CASSPTGGYYGYTF.

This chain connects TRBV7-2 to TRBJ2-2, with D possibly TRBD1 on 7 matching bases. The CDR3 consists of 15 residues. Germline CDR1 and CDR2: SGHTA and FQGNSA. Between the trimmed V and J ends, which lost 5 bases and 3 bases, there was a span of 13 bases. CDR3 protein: CASSNRGGDTGELFF. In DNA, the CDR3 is TGTGCCAGCAGCAACAGGGGAGGCGACACCGGGGAGCTGTTTTTT.

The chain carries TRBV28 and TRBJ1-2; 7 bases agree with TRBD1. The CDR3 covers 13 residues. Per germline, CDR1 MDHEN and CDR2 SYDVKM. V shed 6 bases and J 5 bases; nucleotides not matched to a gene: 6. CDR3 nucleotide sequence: TGTGCCAGCAGAGGACAGGTTTTTTATGGCTACACCTTC. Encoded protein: CASRGQVFYGYTF.

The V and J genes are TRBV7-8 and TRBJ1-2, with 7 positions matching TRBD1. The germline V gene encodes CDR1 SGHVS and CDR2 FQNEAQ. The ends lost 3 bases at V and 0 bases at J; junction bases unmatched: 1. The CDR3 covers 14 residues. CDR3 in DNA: TGTGCCAGCAGCTTGGGACAGACTAACTATGGCTACACCTTC. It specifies CASSLGQTNYGYTF. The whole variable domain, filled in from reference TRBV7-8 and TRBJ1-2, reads GAGVSQSPRYKVAKRGQDVALRCDPISGHVSLFWYQQALGQGPEFLTYFQNEAQLDKSGLPSDRFFAERPEGSVSTLKIQRTQQEDSAVYLCASSLGQTNYGYTFGSGTRLTVV.

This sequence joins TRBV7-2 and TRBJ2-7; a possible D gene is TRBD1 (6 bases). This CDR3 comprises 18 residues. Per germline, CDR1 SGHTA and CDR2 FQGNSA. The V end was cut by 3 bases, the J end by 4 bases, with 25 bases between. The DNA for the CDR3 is TGTGCCAGCAGCTTTAGGACCCAAACGGGACACCCTATTTACGAGCAGTACTTC. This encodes CASSFRTQTGHPIYEQYF.

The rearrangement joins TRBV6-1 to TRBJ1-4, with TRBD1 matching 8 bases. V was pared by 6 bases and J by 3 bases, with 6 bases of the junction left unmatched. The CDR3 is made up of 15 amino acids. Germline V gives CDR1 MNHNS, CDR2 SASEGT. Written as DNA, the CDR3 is TGTGCCAGCAGCTCCGGGACAGGAGCTAATGAAAAACTGTTTTTT. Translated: CASSSGTGANEKLFF.

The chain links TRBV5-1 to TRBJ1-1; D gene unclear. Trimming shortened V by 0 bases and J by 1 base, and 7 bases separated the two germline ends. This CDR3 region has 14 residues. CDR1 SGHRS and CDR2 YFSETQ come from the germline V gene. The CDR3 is CASSLAHPNTEAFF. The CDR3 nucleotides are TGCGCCAGCAGCTTGGCCCACCCGAACACTGAAGCTTTCTTT.

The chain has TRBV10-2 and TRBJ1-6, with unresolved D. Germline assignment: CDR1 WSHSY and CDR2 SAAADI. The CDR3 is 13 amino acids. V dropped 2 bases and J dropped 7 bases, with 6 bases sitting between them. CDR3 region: CASSEEVNSPLHF. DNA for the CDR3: TGCGCCAGCAGTGAGGAGGTGAATTCACCCCTCCACTTT.

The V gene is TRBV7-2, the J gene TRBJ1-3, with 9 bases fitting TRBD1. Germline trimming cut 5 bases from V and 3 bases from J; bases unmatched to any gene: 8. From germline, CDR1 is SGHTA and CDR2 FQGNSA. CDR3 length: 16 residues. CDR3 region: CASSQNRGRVGNTIYF. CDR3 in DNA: TGTGCCAGCAGCCAGAACAGGGGGCGGGTTGGAAACACCATATATTTT.

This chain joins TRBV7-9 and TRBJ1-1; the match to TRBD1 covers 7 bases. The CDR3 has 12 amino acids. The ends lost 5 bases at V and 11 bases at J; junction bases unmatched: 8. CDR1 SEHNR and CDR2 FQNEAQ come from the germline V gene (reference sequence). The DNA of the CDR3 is TGTGCCAGCAGCCAAGGGGCAGGGGGGGCTTTCTTT. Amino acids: CASSQGAGGAFF.

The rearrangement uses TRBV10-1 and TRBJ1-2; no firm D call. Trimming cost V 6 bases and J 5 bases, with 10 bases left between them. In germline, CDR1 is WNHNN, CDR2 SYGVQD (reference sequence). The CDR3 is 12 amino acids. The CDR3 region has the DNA TGCGCCAGCAGCCAAGATTTGTATGGCTACACCTTC. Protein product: CASSQDLYGYTF.

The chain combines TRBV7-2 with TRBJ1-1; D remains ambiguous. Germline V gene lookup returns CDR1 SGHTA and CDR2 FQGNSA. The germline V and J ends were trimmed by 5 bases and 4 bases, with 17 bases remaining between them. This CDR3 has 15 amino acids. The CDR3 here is CASSPTTAFGTEAFF. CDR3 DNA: TGTGCCAGCAGCCCGACGACGGCCTTCGGCACTGAAGCTTTCTTT.

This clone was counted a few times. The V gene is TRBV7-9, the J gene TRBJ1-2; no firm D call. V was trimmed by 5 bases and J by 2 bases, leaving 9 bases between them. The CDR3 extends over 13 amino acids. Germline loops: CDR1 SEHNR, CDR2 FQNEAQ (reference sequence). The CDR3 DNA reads TGTGCCAGCAGCCTGGGTGTCAACTATGGCTACACCTTC. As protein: CASSLGVNYGYTF.

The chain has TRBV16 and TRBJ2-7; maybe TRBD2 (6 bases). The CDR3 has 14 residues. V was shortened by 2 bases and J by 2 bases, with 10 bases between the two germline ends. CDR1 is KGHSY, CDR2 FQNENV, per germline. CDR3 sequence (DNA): TGTGCCAGCAGCCAAACAGGAGGGGCCTACGAGCAGTACTTC. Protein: CASSQTGGAYEQYF.

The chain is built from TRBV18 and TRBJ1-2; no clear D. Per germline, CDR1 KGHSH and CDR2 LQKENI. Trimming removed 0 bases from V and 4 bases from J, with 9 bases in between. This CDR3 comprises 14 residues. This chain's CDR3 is CASSPPADLYGYTF. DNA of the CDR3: TGTGCCAGCTCACCACCCGCGGATCTCTATGGCTACACCTTC.

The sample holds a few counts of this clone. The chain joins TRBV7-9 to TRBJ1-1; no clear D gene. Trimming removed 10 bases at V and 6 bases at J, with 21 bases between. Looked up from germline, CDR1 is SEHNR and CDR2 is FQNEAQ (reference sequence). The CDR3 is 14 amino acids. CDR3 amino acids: CATLVGVAGAEAFF. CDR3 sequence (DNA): TGTGCCACCTTAGTTGGTGTTGCTGGCGCTGAAGCTTTCTTT.

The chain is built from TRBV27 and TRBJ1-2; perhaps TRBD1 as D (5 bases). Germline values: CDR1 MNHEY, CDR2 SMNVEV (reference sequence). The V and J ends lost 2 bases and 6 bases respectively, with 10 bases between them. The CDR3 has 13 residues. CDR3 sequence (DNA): TGTGCCAGCAGTTTACAGGGCGCCGATGGCTACACCTTC. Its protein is CASSLQGADGYTF.

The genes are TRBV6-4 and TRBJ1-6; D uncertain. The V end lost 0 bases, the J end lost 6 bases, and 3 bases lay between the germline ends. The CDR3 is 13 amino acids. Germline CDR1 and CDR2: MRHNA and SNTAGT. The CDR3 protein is CASSDSVNSPLHF. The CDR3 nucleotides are TGTGCCAGCAGTGACTCTGTTAATTCACCCCTCCACTTT.

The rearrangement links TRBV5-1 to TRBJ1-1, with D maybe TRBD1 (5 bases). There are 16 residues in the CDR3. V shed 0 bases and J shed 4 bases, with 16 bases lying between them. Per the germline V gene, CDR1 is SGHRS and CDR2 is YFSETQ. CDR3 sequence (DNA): TGCGCCAGCAGCTTGGCCGGGGGTCCCCAAAGCACTGAAGCTTTCTTT. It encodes CASSLAGGPQSTEAFF. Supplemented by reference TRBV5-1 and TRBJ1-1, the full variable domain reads KAGVTQTPRYLIKTRGQQVTLSCSPISGHRSVSWYQQTPGQGLQFLFEYFSETQRNKGNFPGRFSGRQFSNSRSEMNVSTLELGDSALYLCASSLAGGPQSTEAFFGQGTRLTVV.